Below are 7 T cell receptor beta chains sequenced from a single sample in a study of T cells in Graves' hyperthyroidism and ophthalmopathy. Amplified TCR beta CDR3 regions derived from RNA transcripts. Carried out on the TCR CDR3, a first-round RT-PCR used the HTBI primer set. TCRdb reanalysed the multiplex PCR reads using MiXCR and keeps one entry per CDR3 protein. The table records 700,000 or so distinct CDR3 sequences, 16% of them present only once. What was sequenced was blood. Receptors originate from a man younger than 30 with Graves' hyperthyroidism.

This chain uses TRBV19 with TRBJ2-4; 9 positions match TRBD2. V lost 1 base, J lost 0 bases, and 1 base stayed unmatched. CDR3 length equals 16 residues. The germline gives CDR1 LNHDA, CDR2 SQIVND (reference sequence). As DNA, the CDR3 is TGTGCCAGTAGTATAGCACTAGCGGGAGCCAAAAACATTCAGTACTTC. This sequence encodes CASSIALAGAKNIQYF.

This chain uses TRBV20-1 with TRBJ2-1, with unresolved D. Germline V gene lookup returns CDR1 DFQATT and CDR2 SNEGSKA (reference sequence). V shed 0 bases and J shed 0 bases, with 12 bases lying between them. The CDR3 has 16 residues. For the CDR3, the DNA is TGCAGTGCTAGAGAATCTGTAACGTACTCCTACAATGAGCAGTTCTTC. Its protein product is CSARESVTYSYNEQFF.

The CDR3 DNA reads TGCAGCGTTGGTGGCACCACCCATTACAATGAGCAGTTCTTC. It specifies CSVGGTTHYNEQFF. V is TRBV29-1 and J is TRBJ2-1; no clear D. The CDR3 extends over 14 amino acids. V was trimmed by 4 bases and J by 4 bases, leaving 14 bases between them. CDR1 is SQVTM, CDR2 ANQGSEA, per germline.

This clonotype was seen at least ten times. The V and J genes are TRBV7-9 and TRBJ2-7; possibly TRBD2 for D (6 bases). Germline V gene lookup returns CDR1 SEHNR and CDR2 FQNEAQ (reference sequence). This CDR3 spans 14 amino acids. Trimming took off 5 bases at V and 7 bases at J, with 18 bases between the two ends. The CDR3 is CASSLLAVLGEQYF. In nucleotides, the CDR3 is TGTGCCAGCAGCCTATTAGCGGTTTTGGGTGAGCAGTACTTC.

This clonotype has just one count. One junction end disagrees with the germline gene, perhaps due to a read error. The J gene is TRBJ2-4, the V gene TRBV6-8; 8 bases line up with TRBD1. The CDR3 contains 16 residues. Germline-derived CDR1 and CDR2 are MNHGY and SAAAGT. The CDR3 sequence: CVSSYETGEAKNIQYF. The CDR3 DNA reads as TGTGTCAGCAGTTACGAGACAGGGGAGGCCAAAAACATTCAGTACTTC.

This clonotype was seen at least ten times. The chain uses TRBV28 and TRBJ2-7, with 11 bases aligning to TRBD1. CDR1 and CDR2 (germline): MDHEN, SYDVKM. This CDR3 region has 14 residues. With V trimmed by 6 bases and J by 7 bases, 8 bases remained unmatched. The CDR3 spells CASRTGQGVLEQYF. In DNA form, the CDR3 reads TGTGCCAGCAGGACGGGACAGGGGGTATTAGAGCAGTACTTC.

This clonotype was seen only a few times. This chain links TRBV7-9 with TRBJ2-7; no clear D gene. The V gene's germline CDR1 is SEHNR and CDR2 FQNEAQ (reference sequence). Trimming removed 3 bases at V and 7 bases at J, with 13 bases between. CDR3 size: 13 residues. CDR3 region: CASSLTGLGEQYF. CDR3 DNA: TGTGCCAGCAGCTTGACTGGGTTGGGAGAGCAGTACTTC.